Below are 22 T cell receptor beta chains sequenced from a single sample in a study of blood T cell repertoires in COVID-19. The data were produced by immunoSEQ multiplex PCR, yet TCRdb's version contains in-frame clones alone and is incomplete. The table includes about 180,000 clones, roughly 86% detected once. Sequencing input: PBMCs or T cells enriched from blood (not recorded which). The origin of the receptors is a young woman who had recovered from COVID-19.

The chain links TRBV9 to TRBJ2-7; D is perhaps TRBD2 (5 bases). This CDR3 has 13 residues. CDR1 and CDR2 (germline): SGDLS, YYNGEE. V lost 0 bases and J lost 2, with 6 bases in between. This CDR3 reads CASSVGGTYEQYF. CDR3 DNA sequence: TGTGCCAGCAGCGTAGGAGGGACCTACGAGCAGTACTTC.

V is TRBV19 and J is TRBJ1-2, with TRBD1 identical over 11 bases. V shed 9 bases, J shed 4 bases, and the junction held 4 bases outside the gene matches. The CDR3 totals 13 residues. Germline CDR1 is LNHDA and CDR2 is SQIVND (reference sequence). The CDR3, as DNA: TGTGCCAGCACCGGGACAGGGGGCTATGGCTACACCTTC. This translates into CASTGTGGYGYTF.

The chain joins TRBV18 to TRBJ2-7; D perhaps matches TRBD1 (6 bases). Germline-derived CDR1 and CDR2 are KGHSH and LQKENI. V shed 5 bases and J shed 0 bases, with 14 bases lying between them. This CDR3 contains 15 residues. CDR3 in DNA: TGTGCCAGCTCAACGAGCCGGGACAACTCCTACGAGCAGTACTTC. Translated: CASSTSRDNSYEQYF.

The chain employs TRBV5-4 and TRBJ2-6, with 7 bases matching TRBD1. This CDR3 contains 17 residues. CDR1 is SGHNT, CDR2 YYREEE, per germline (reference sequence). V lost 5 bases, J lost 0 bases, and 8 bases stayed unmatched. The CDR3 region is CASSPGQPDSGANVLTF. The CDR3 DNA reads TGTGCCAGCAGTCCGGGACAGCCGGACTCTGGGGCCAACGTCCTGACTTTC.

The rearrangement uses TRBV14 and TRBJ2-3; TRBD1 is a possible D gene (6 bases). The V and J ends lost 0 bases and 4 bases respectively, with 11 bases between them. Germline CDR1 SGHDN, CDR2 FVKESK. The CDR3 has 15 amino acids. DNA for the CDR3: TGTGCCAGCAGCCAAGATCTGTCAGGGGCAGATACGCAGTATTTT. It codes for CASSQDLSGADTQYF.

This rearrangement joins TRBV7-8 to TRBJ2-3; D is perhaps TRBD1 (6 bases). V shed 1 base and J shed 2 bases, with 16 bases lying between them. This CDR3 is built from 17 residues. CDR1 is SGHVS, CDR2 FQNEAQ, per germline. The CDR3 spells CASSLVVVGASTDTQYF. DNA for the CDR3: TGTGCCAGCAGCTTAGTCGTTGTGGGGGCATCCACAGATACGCAGTATTTT.

The DNA for the CDR3 is TGTGCCAGCAGCTCCCAAACAGGTAACTCTGGAAACACCATATATTTT. It translates to CASSSQTGNSGNTIYF. The chain recombines TRBV11-2 with TRBJ1-3, with D tentatively TRBD1 (5 bases). Germline CDR1 is SGHAT and CDR2 is FQNNGV. With 4 bases removed from V and 0 bases from J, the gap between germline ends came to 13 bases. The CDR3 runs to 16 residues.

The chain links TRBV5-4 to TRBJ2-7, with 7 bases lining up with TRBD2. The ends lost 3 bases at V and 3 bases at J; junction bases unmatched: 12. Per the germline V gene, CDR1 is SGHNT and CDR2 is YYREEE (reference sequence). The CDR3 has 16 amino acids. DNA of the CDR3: TGTGCCAGCAGCTGGGGTGGCGGGAGAGGGGTCTACGAGCAGTACTTC. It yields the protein CASSWGGGRGVYEQYF.

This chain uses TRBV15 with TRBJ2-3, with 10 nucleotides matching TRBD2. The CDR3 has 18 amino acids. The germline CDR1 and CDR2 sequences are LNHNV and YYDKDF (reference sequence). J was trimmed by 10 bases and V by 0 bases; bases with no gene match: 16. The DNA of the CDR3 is TGTGCCACCAGCAGAGATCGAGCGGGAGGGTCCCCTTGGAGTTCGCAGTATTTT. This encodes CATSRDRAGGSPWSSQYF.

The DNA of the CDR3 is TGTGCCACCTGGACAGGGGGCAAAGAGACCCAGTACTTC. Translation: CATWTGGKETQYF. The chain recombines TRBV15 with TRBJ2-5; 11 nucleotides align to TRBD1. V lost 8 bases, J lost 3 bases, and 2 bases stayed unmatched. Germline CDR1 and CDR2: LNHNV and YYDKDF (reference sequence). The CDR3 runs 13 residues.

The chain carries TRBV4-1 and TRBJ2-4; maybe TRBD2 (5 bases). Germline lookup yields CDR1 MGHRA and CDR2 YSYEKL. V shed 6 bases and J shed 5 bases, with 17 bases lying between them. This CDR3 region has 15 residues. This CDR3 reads CASSPSFLAENIQYF. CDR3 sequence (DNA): TGCGCCAGCAGTCCTAGCTTTCTAGCAGAAAACATTCAGTACTTC.

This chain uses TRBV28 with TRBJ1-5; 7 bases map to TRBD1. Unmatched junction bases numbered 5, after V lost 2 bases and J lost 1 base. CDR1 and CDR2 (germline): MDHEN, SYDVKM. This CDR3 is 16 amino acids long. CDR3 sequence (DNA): TGTGCCAGCAGTTTAGGGGCAGGGGGGAGCAATCAGCCCCAGCATTTT. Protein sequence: CASSLGAGGSNQPQHF. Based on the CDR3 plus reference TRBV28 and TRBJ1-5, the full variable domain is DVKVTQSSRYLVKRTGEKVFLECVQDMDHENMFWYRQDPGLGLRLIYFSYDVKMKEKGDIPEGYSVSREKKERFSLILESASTNQTSMYLCASSLGAGGSNQPQHFGDGTRLSIL.

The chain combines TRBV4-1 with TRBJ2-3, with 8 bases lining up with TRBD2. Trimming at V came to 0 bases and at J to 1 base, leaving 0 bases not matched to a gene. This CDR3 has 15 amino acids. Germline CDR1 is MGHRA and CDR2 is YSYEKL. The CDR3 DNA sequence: TGCGCCAGCAGCCAAGAACTAGCGGGCACAGATACGCAGTATTTT. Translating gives CASSQELAGTDTQYF.

The CDR3 region has the DNA TGTGCCAGCAGCTTGGGGGGACAGGGGAGCAATCAGCCCCAGCATTTT. Translated, it gives CASSLGGQGSNQPQHF. This chain uses TRBV7-8 with TRBJ1-5; 10 nucleotides align to TRBD1. V lost 3 bases and J lost 1; bases outside the gene matches: 3. The CDR3 sequence is 16 residues long. The germline V gene has CDR1 SGHVS and CDR2 FQNEAQ. The whole variable domain, remainder taken from reference TRBV7-8 and TRBJ1-5, is GAGVSQSPRYKVAKRGQDVALRCDPISGHVSLFWYQQALGQGPEFLTYFQNEAQLDKSGLPSDRFFAERPEGSVSTLKIQRTQQEDSAVYLCASSLGGQGSNQPQHFGDGTRLSIL.

The CDR3 DNA sequence: TGTGCCAGCAGTCCCACTGGACAGGGGACCTACGAGCAGTACTTC. This encodes CASSPTGQGTYEQYF. This sequence joins TRBV27 and TRBJ2-7; 9 positions match TRBD1. After removal of 5 bases from V and 2 bases from J, the junction contained 7 bases not matched to a gene. The CDR3 runs to 15 residues. The germline CDR1 and CDR2 sequences are MNHEY and SMNVEV (reference sequence).

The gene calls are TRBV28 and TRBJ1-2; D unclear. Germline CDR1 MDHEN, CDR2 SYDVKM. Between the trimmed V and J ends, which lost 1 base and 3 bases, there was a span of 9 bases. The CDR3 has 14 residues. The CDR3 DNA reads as TGTGCCAGCAGTTTATCAGGCGAATACTATGGCTACACCTTC. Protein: CASSLSGEYYGYTF.

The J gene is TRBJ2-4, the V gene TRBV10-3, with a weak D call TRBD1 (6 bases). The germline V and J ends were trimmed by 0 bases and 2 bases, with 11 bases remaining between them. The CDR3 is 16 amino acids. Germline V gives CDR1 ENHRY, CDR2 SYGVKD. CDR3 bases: TGTGCCATCAGTGAGTCGACAGGCCTGACCAAAAACATTCAGTACTTC. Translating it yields CAISESTGLTKNIQYF.

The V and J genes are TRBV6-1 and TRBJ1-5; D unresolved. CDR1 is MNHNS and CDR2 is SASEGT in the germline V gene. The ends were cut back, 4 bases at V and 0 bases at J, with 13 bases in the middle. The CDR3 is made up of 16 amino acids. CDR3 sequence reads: CASSGAEIYSNQPQHF. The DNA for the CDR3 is TGTGCCAGCAGTGGGGCAGAAATTTATAGCAATCAGCCCCAGCATTTT.

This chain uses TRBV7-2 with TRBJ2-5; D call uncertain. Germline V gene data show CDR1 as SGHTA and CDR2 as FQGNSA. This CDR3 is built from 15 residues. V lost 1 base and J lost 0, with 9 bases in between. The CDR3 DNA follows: TGTGCCAGCAGCTTAGTTTTCCAGTACCAAGAGACCCAGTACTTC. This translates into CASSLVFQYQETQYF.

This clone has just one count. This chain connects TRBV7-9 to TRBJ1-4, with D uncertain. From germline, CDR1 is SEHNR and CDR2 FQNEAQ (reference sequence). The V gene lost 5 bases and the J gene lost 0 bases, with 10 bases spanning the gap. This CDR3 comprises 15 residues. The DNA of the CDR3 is TGTGCCAGCAGCCCCCGGTCCGCAACTAATGAAAAACTGTTTTTT. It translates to CASSPRSATNEKLFF.

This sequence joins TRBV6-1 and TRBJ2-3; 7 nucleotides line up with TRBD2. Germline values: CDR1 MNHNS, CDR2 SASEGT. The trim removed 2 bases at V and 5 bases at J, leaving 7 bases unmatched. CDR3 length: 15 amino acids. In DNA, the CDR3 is TGTGCCAGCAGTGAAATGCGGGGGTTGGGAGATACGCAGTATTTT. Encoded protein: CASSEMRGLGDTQYF.

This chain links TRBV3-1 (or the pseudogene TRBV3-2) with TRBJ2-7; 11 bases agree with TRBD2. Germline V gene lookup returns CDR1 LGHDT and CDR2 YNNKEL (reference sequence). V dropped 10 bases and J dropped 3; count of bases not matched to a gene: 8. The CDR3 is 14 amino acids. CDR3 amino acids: CATQTSGTLYEQYF. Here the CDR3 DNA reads TGTGCCACCCAGACTAGCGGGACCCTCTACGAGCAGTACTTC.